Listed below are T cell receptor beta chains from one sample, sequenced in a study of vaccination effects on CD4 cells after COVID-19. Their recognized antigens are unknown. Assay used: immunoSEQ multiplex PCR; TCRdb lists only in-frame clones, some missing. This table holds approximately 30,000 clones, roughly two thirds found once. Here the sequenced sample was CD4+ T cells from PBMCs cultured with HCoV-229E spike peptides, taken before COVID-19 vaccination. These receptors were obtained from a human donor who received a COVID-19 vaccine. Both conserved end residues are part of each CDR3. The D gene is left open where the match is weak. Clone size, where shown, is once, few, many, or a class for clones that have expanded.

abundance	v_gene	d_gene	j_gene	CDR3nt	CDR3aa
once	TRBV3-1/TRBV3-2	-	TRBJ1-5	TGTGCCAGCAGCCAAATGAGTAATCAGCCCCAGCATTTT	CASSQMSNQPQHF
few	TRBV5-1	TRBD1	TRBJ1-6	TGCGCCAGCAGCTTGGCGCGGGGGACAGTGGATCGTCGCCTCCACTTT	CASSLARGTVDRRLHF
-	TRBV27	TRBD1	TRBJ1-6	TGTGCCAGCAGTTTCACAGGGGGCAATTCACCCCTCCACTTT	CASSFTGGNSPLHF
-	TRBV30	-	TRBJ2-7	TGTGCCTGGAGTCAGGGCGTCGGGAACGAGCAGTACTTC	CAWSQGVGNEQYF
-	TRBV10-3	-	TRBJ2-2	TGTGCCATCACTTGGGACACCAACACCGGGGAGCTGTTTTTT	CAITWDTNTGELFF
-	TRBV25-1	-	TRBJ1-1	TGTGCCAGCAGCTTTTCGAACACTGAAGCTTTCTTT	CASSFSNTEAFF
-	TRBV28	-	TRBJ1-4	TGTGCCAGCAGTTTTCCTCAGGGGACTAATGAAAAACTGTTTTTT	CASSFPQGTNEKLFF
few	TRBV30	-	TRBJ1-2	TGTGCCCTGGGGGCGGGAGGCTACACCTTC	CALGAGGYTF
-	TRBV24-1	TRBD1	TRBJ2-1	TGTGCCACCAGCAAAATCGGGACAGGGGGCTTGGATGAGCAGTTCTTC	CATSKIGTGGLDEQFF
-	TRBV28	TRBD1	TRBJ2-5	TGTGCCAGCAGCCGCTTCCGGGACAGGGCCCAAGAGACCCAGTACTTC	CASSRFRDRAQETQYF
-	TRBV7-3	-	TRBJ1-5	TGTGCCAGCAGCTCCGACAGGTTTCAGCCCCAGCATTTT	CASSSDRFQPQHF
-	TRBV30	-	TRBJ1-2	TGTGCCTGGAGTGTTTCCTTGGGGTCCTATGGCTACACCTTC	CAWSVSLGSYGYTF
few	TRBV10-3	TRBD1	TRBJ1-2	TGTGCCCTTCGGACAGGGGGCAGTTTAAGCTATGGCTACACCTTC	CALRTGGSLSYGYTF
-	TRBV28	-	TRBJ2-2	TGTGCCAGCAGTCGTCAGGGTAACACCGGGGAGCTGTTTTTT	CASSRQGNTGELFF